This record concerns one T cell receptor (beta chain) sequence. Its cognate antigen is unknown. The sample originates from a study of PD-1 blockade in classical Hodgkin lymphoma. Study conclusions and caveats: Complete responders showed a baseline diversity that resembled the diversity of newly diagnosed patients. By cycle point C4D1, TCR diversity had risen significantly in CD4+ cells (but not CD8+ cells). Exclusion covered patients beginning nivolumab under 1 year post-ASCT.

Relapses following autologous stem cell transplantation were seen in all patients, with brentuximab vedotin exposure varying. The method was immunoSEQ multiplex PCR; TCRdb's version includes in-frame clones alone and lacks a portion of them. The sample lists fewer than 90,000 clones, around 86% seen once, with 20% to 25% in the top ten. Germline V gene sequence: CDR1 SGHDT, CDR2 YYEEEE. Deletions cut 4 bases from V and 1 base from J, with 2 bases between. The CDR3 is 11 residues long. The chain carries TRBV5-6 and TRBJ2-5; D unresolved. This sequence was found in a human donor with classical Hodgkin lymphoma. The sequencing used peripheral blood mononuclear cells (PBMCs), collected at baseline. As DNA, the CDR3 is TGTGCCAGCAGCGCCCAAGAGACCCAGTACTTC. Its translation is CASSAQETQYF.